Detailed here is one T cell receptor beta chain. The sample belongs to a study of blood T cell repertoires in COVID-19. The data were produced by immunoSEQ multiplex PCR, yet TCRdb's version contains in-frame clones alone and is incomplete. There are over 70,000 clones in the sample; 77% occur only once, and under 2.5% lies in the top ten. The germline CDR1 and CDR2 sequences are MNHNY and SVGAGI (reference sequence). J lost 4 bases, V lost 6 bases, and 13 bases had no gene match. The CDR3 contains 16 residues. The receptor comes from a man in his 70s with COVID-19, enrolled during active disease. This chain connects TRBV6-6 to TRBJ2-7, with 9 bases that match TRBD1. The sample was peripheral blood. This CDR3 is CASSQLPGQGTYEQYF. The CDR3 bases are TGTGCCAGCAGCCAACTTCCGGGACAGGGAACTTACGAGCAGTACTTC.